This T cell receptor beta chain originates from a study of blood T cell repertoires in COVID-19. Looking at the study overall: Sample material is recorded as cDNA or gDNA derived from T cells, B-cell-depleted T cells, or PBMCs.

The CDR3 totals 15 residues. Per the germline V gene, CDR1 is SGHRS and CDR2 is YFSETQ. V was pared by 2 bases and J by 6 bases, with 16 bases between. The data were produced by immunoSEQ multiplex PCR, yet TCRdb's version contains in-frame clones alone and is incomplete. Among about 140,000 clones listed, approximately 90% were seen once. Material for sequencing was peripheral blood. V and J are TRBV5-1 and TRBJ2-3; maybe TRBD1 (5 bases). The sequence derives from a man in his 60s with active or convalescent COVID-19. The CDR3 region is CASSLETVGADTQYF. The CDR3 DNA is TGCGCCAGCAGCTTAGAGACAGTAGGGGCGGATACGCAGTATTTT. The entire variable domain, with the rest obtained from reference TRBV5-1 and TRBJ2-3, is as follows: KAGVTQTPRYLIKTRGQQVTLSCSPISGHRSVSWYQQTPGQGLQFLFEYFSETQRNKGNFPGRFSGRQFSNSRSEMNVSTLELGDSALYLCASSLETVGADTQYFGPGTRLTVL.